One sample yielded the 8 T cell receptor beta chains listed below, sequenced in a study of blood T cell repertoires in COVID-19. The method was immunoSEQ multiplex PCR; TCRdb's version includes in-frame clones alone and lacks a portion of them. The top ten clones hold 2.5% of a sample with about 170,000 clones, about 88% of them seen once. Sequenced sample: peripheral blood. These receptor sequences come from a woman of 80 years or more with COVID-19, enrolled during active disease.

The chain employs TRBV6-1 and TRBJ2-1, with D unresolved. The CDR3 extends over 13 amino acids. From germline, CDR1 is MNHNS and CDR2 SASEGT. V gave up 0 bases and J gave up 6 bases, with 6 bases separating them. As DNA, the CDR3 is TGTGCCAGCAGTGAAGCTGGGCTCAATGAGCAGTTCTTC. Its translation is CASSEAGLNEQFF.

V is TRBV2 and J is TRBJ2-6; D unresolved. The CDR3 has 16 residues. Germline lookup yields CDR1 SNHLY and CDR2 FYNNEI. The V gene lost 7 bases and the J gene lost 1 base, with 14 bases spanning the gap. CDR3 amino acids: CASTLSQPSGANVLTF. The CDR3 nucleotides are TGTGCCAGCACTCTTTCACAACCATCTGGGGCCAACGTCCTGACTTTC.

The chain uses TRBV18 and TRBJ1-4, with D unclear. V lost 3 bases to trimming and J lost 7 bases, with 6 bases between them. The CDR3 is 12 residues long. Germline values: CDR1 KGHSH, CDR2 LQKENI. The CDR3 nucleotides read TGTGCCAGCTCACCCACGGTTGAAAAACTGTTTTTT. Encoded protein: CASSPTVEKLFF.

The chain links TRBV28 to TRBJ2-7; 8 positions match TRBD2. The CDR3 has 14 residues. V lost 3 bases, J lost 1 base, and 2 bases stayed unmatched. The germline V gene encodes CDR1 MDHEN and CDR2 SYDVKM. CDR3 DNA sequence: TGTGCCAGCAGTTTCGGGACTAGATCCTACGAGCAGTACTTC. Translating gives CASSFGTRSYEQYF.

This clone occurred once. The chain employs TRBV6-5 and TRBJ2-7, with D perhaps matching TRBD1 (5 bases). The germline V gene has CDR1 MNHEY and CDR2 SVGAGI. The CDR3 is 14 amino acids. Trimming left V 6 bases short and J 4 bases short, with 16 bases between. The CDR3: CASSYGQQVYEQYF. In DNA form, the CDR3 reads TGTGCCAGCAGCTACGGGCAACAGGTTTACGAGCAGTACTTC.

The rearrangement joins TRBV5-5 to TRBJ2-5, with TRBD1 identical over 10 bases. Germline assignment: CDR1 SGHKS and CDR2 YYEKEE (reference sequence). The ends lost 4 bases at V and 5 bases at J; junction bases unmatched: 8. The CDR3 has 15 amino acids. The CDR3 loop reads CASSRGGQGQETQYF. The CDR3 DNA sequence: TGTGCCAGCAGCAGAGGGGGACAGGGGCAGGAGACCCAGTACTTC.

This chain uses TRBV12-3 or TRBV12-4 with TRBJ2-7, with 7 bases lining up with TRBD2. The CDR3 spans 12 residues. The V segment lost 7 bases and the J segment 3 bases; nucleotides outside the gene matches: 3. The CDR3 spells CASTSGRYEQYF. CDR3 coding DNA: TGTGCCAGCACTAGCGGACGCTACGAGCAGTACTTC.

V and J are TRBV28 and TRBJ1-5; TRBD1 is a possible D gene (5 bases). V was pared by 8 bases and J by 1 base, with 15 bases between. The CDR3 totals 15 residues. The V gene's germline CDR1 is MDHEN and CDR2 SYDVKM. The chain's CDR3 is CASRLQDLSNQPQHF. The CDR3 DNA reads as TGTGCCAGCCGATTACAGGACCTAAGCAATCAGCCCCAGCATTTT.